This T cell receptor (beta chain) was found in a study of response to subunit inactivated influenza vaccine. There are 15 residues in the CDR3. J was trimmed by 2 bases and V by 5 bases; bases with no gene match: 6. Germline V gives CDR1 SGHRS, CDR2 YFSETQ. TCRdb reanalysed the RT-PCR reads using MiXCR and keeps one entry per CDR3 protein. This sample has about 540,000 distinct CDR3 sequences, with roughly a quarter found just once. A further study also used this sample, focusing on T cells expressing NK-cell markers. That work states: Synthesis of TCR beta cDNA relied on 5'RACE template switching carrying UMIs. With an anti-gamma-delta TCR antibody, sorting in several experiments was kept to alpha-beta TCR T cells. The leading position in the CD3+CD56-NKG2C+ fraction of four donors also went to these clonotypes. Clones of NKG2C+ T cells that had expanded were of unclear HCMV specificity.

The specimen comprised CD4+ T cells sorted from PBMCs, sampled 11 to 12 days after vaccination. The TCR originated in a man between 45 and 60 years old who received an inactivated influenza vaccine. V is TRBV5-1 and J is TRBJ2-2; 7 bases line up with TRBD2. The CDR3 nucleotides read TGCGCCAGCAGACGGGACTACCTCAACACCGGGGAGCTGTTTTTT. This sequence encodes CASRRDYLNTGELFF.